Below, one TCR beta chain is given with its context. This clonotype has at least ten counts. Its specific antigen is unknown. Base qualities are missing; no much larger clone stands one base away. This specimen comes from a study of blood T cells in healthy people across ages (dated by TCRdb to the mid-2010s). In the study overall: In model experiments, roughly one uniquely barcoded TCR beta cDNA molecule per two T cells was captured by template switching. Donors of different ages were randomly distributed across sequencing lanes to avoid experimental bias. The study measured age-related changes in TCR beta repertoire diversity using deep sequencing normalized with unique cDNA molecular identifiers. Donors were grouped into four age groups: young (average approximately 16 years), middle-aged (39), aged (around 60) and long-lived (over 80). Using the same blood draw, the study looked at two additional independent replicas of 1 million unique cDNA reads for two donors, one aged 18 to 30 and the other aged 80 or older.

Library generation was performed with 5' RACE. Sequencing was carried out with an Illumina HiSeq 2500. The second PCR ran for roughly 7 to 12 cycles and used a J-beta primer mix along with a sample-barcoded 5' primer. A unique molecular identifier was introduced onto each TCR beta cDNA molecule by a template-switch 5' adaptor carrying 12 random nucleotides. At least 2.5 million CDR3-containing paired-end reads were obtained from each sample. First-strand cDNA was synthesized from all RNA with the Mint cDNA synthesis kit, primed by a TRBC-specific oligonucleotide. After uracil-DNA glycosylase treatment, a first 18-cycle PCR used universal primers M1SS and BC2_uni_R on all cDNA. The authors processed their data as follows. For normalization, 1 million high-quality reads, each with a distinct molecular identifier, were randomly selected from each sample. Instead of being binned into consensus sequences, reads that shared molecular identifiers were thrown out. MiTCR, with a Q25 quality threshold and the strictest error-elimination algorithm, was used for CDR3 identification, clonotype clustering and error correction. A nonparametric unseen species model with Euler transformation was used to estimate lower-bound total TCR beta diversity. TCRdb redid the processing of the public reads, applying fastp at Q25 and MiXCR, and retained in-frame beta chains. Rows are combined by CDR3 protein, so each entry shows the most common genes and DNA. The V and J calls and clone size are TCRdb's, not the authors'. Here the sample has hundreds of thousands of distinct CDR3 sequences; about 48% occur a single time. The top ten hold roughly 12% of the sample.

What the work shows at the level of the full study, not this receptor alone: Estimates of total diversity based on one million sequenced T cells were regarded as lower bounds and as underestimates. There was a strong correlation between observed TCR beta diversity and the percentage of naive T cells measured by flow cytometry. Since profiling was done on bulk unsorted PBMCs, naive and antigen-experienced compartments could not be conclusively compared. As age increased, observed TCR beta diversity per million T cells dropped in a roughly linear way, and a significant reduction was already evident by age 40. Donor CMV infection status was unknown, potentially confounding age-related changes in expanded clonotypes. Compared with the aged group, the long-lived group had more naive CD4+ T cells, fewer expanded clones and increased TCR diversity, suggesting age selection.

The donors were 40 or so Caucasian individuals from Russia, aged 6 to 90 years, who were systemically healthy. Around 10 milliliters of peripheral blood were drawn from each donor into EDTA-treated Vacutainer tubes. Ficoll-Paque density-gradient centrifugation was used to isolate PBMCs, with at least 7 million obtained per sample. Total RNA, at least 5 micrograms per sample, was extracted from PBMCs with Trizol reagent. For every donor, an aliquot of PBMCs went through flow cytometry to measure the percentages of naive CD45RAhigh/CD27high T cells. This receptor was taken from a man between 25 and 39 years old in good health. Sequenced material: blood.

In nucleotide form, the sequence is TGCAGCCCCGGACGCCCCAGGGGTGAGCAGTTCTTC. It specifies CSPGRPRGEQFF. The rearrangement combines TRBV29-1 with TRBJ2-1; TRBD1 is a possible D gene, resting on 6 matching bases. The germline ends are 17 bases apart after V is trimmed by 8 bases and J by 9 bases. The CDR3 spans 12 residues, from the cysteine through the phenylalanine. The retained sequence is limited to the CDR3, 36 bases, with the frame set at the first base. For CDR1 and CDR2, the germline V gene lists SQVTM and ANQGSEA.